One and the same sample provided the 28 T cell receptor beta chains below, sequenced in a study of T cell changes during pregnancy in multiple sclerosis. Repertoires were generated with immunoSEQ multiplex PCR, while TCRdb's copy carries only in-frame clones and drops some. Among around 32,000 clones listed, 91% were seen once. This sample comprised CD8+ T cells from peripheral blood mononuclear cells, obtained in the second trimester of pregnancy. The receptor source for this set is a female donor in good health, enrolled as a control in a pregnancy study.

The rearrangement links TRBV5-6 to TRBJ1-2; 8 bases align to TRBD1. From germline, CDR1 is SGHDT and CDR2 YYEEEE. This CDR3 has 16 amino acids. V lost 9 bases to trimming and J lost 0 bases; unmatched junction nucleotides: 13. In DNA form, the CDR3 reads TGTGCCACTTCAGGGGGCCCGGATCTAGCTAACTATGGCTACACCTTC. Translated: CATSGGPDLANYGYTF.

The chain has TRBV27 and TRBJ1-5; the D gene is possibly TRBD1 (5 bases). The CDR3 has 16 amino acids. Trimming took off 6 bases at V and 0 bases at J, with 15 bases between the two ends. Germline V lookup: CDR1 MNHEY, CDR2 SMNVEV (reference sequence). DNA of the CDR3: TGTGCCAGCAGGATAAAGGACGGACATAGCAATCAGCCCCAGCATTTT. It specifies CASRIKDGHSNQPQHF.

The chain recombines TRBV7-9 with TRBJ2-1; unclear D gene. This CDR3 has 12 residues. Trimming left V 1 base short and J 9 bases short, with 7 bases between. Germline values: CDR1 SEHNR, CDR2 FQNEAQ (reference sequence). Here the CDR3 reads CASSLDSGEQFF. The CDR3 bases are TGTGCCAGCAGCTTAGATTCCGGTGAGCAGTTCTTC.

This clone showed up just once. The chain recombines TRBV2 with TRBJ2-1, with 11 bases aligning to TRBD2. There are 14 residues in the CDR3. The V and J ends lost 9 bases and 8 bases, in that order; junction bases with no gene match: 9. Germline V gene data show CDR1 as SNHLY and CDR2 as FYNNEI. The chain's CDR3 is CASDPGLAVDEQFF. The CDR3 DNA follows: TGTGCCAGTGACCCGGGACTAGCGGTAGATGAGCAGTTCTTC.

The chain has TRBV6-4 and TRBJ2-3, with 8 bases that match TRBD2. Germline V gene data show CDR1 as MRHNA and CDR2 as SNTAGT. V lost 3 bases to trimming and J lost 0 bases; unmatched junction nucleotides: 5. The CDR3 runs to 16 residues. The CDR3 reads CASSEVSGGSTDTQYF. CDR3 bases: TGTGCCAGCAGTGAGGTGTCGGGGGGGAGCACAGATACGCAGTATTTT.

This chain joins TRBV6-1 and TRBJ1-3; TRBD1 matches 7 bases. This CDR3 region has 16 residues. Trimming removed 4 bases from V and 0 bases from J; junction bases left unmatched: 6. CDR1 is MNHNS and CDR2 is SASEGT in the germline V gene. CDR3 loop: CASSGGTDHSGNTIYF. The CDR3 nucleotides are TGTGCCAGCAGTGGCGGGACAGACCACTCTGGAAACACCATATATTTT.

This chain joins TRBV9 and TRBJ2-1; TRBD2 matches at 7 bases. Unmatched junction bases numbered 10, after V lost 4 bases and J lost 0 bases. This CDR3 has 17 amino acids. Germline values: CDR1 SGDLS, CDR2 YYNGEE. The CDR3 here is CASSPRLAESSYNEQFF. CDR3 sequence (DNA): TGTGCCAGCAGCCCCCGCCTAGCGGAAAGCTCCTACAATGAGCAGTTCTTC.

The chain couples TRBV29-1 to TRBJ1-2; the D gene is possibly TRBD1 (6 bases). This CDR3 comprises 13 residues. CDR1 is SQVTM and CDR2 is ANQGSEA in the germline V gene. Trimming left V 4 bases short and J 4 bases short, with 13 bases between. CDR3 coding DNA: TGCAGCGTTGGATCGGACAGTACCTATGGCTACACCTTC. It yields the protein CSVGSDSTYGYTF.

A word on this clone: Germline and junction disagree at one end, which may indicate a read error. V gene TRBV19 combines with J gene TRBJ2-1; possibly TRBD2 for D (5 bases). The CDR3 runs 15 residues. Germline V gives CDR1 LNHDA, CDR2 SQIVND (reference sequence). CDR3 DNA: TGTGCCACTAGTGCGGATGGGAGCTCCTACAATGAGCAGTTCTTC. Translating gives CATSADGSSYNEQFF.

The chain is built from TRBV9 and TRBJ2-2; a weak D match, TRBD2 (5 bases). The ends were cut back, 0 bases at V and 0 bases at J, with 9 bases in the middle. This CDR3 contains 16 residues. CDR1 and CDR2 from the germline V gene are SGDLS and YYNGEE. The CDR3 region is CASSVGGPSNTGELFF. CDR3 bases: TGTGCCAGCAGCGTAGGCGGGCCTTCGAACACCGGGGAGCTGTTTTTT.

The CDR3: CASSLGVSYEQYF. The DNA of the CDR3 is TGTGCCAGCAGCCTGGGCGTCTCCTACGAGCAGTACTTC. The chain is built from TRBV4-2 and TRBJ2-7; no clear D gene. Germline V CDR1 and CDR2: LGHNA, YNFKEQ. This CDR3 has 13 residues. Trimming removed 4 bases from V and 0 bases from J, with 7 bases in between.

This clone has only one observation. The genes are TRBV9 and TRBJ1-1; D is possibly TRBD1 (6 bases). The germline gives CDR1 SGDLS, CDR2 YYNGEE. With 4 bases removed from V and 6 bases from J, the gap between germline ends came to 10 bases. This CDR3 has 12 amino acids. CDR3 loop: CASSTGRAEAFF. DNA of the CDR3: TGTGCCAGCAGCACAGGGCGGGCTGAAGCTTTCTTT.

V and J are TRBV7-2 and TRBJ1-3; 7 positions match TRBD1. Germline V gene lookup returns CDR1 SGHTA and CDR2 FQGNSA. The J segment lost 5 bases and the V segment lost 5 bases, leaving 12 bases of the junction unmatched. CDR3 length equals 16 residues. The CDR3 region has the DNA TGTGCCAGCAGCCCAATGCCGGGACAGATAAGAAACACCATATATTTT. Encoded protein: CASSPMPGQIRNTIYF. Full variable domain (missing parts from reference TRBV7-2 and TRBJ1-3): GAGVSQSPSNKVTEKGKDVELRCDPISGHTALYWYRQSLGQGLEFLIYFQGNSAPDKSGLPSDRFSAERTGGSVSTLTIQRTQQEDSAVYLCASSPMPGQIRNTIYFGEGSWLTVV.

V usage is TRBV6-6 and J usage is TRBJ1-2, with D unresolved. Germline-derived CDR1 and CDR2 are MNHNY and SVGAGI (reference sequence). The length of the CDR3 is 13 residues. The V end lost 7 bases, the J end lost 7 bases, and 16 bases lay between the germline ends. CDR3 region: CASKFSPSGGYTF. For the CDR3, the DNA is TGTGCCAGCAAGTTTTCCCCTTCGGGTGGCTACACCTTC.

In this sample, this clone turned up a few times. This chain uses TRBV29-1 with TRBJ1-2; 9 bases are a match to TRBD1. The germline V gene encodes CDR1 SQVTM and CDR2 ANQGSEA. The V and J ends lost 4 bases and 6 bases, in that order; junction bases with no gene match: 12. The CDR3 covers 15 residues. CDR3 residues: CSVVAMDRGLHGYTF. The CDR3 DNA reads as TGCAGCGTTGTAGCTATGGACAGGGGCCTTCATGGCTACACCTTC.

This clone was seen once. The chain has TRBV11-1 and TRBJ2-7, with 9 bases aligning to TRBD1. This CDR3 is built from 18 residues. Trimming took 1 base from V and 4 from J; bases not matched to a gene: 14. Germline assignment: CDR1 SGHAT and CDR2 FQDESV (reference sequence). CDR3 in DNA: TGTGCCAGCAGCTTAGGCCCGACTACAGGGGGCTTAACGTACGAGCAGTACTTC. It translates to CASSLGPTTGGLTYEQYF.

V is TRBV11-2 and J is TRBJ1-1, with 7 nucleotides matching TRBD1. This CDR3 has 15 residues. From germline, CDR1 is SGHAT and CDR2 FQNNGV. Losses at the gene ends were 6 bases for V and 4 bases for J; bases not matched to a gene: 11. The CDR3 here is CASSYQQGSSTEAFF. As DNA, the CDR3 is TGTGCCAGCAGTTACCAACAGGGGTCTTCCACTGAAGCTTTCTTT.

This clone counts as medium-sized. V is TRBV4-3 and J is TRBJ1-1; D ambiguous. Germline CDR1 is LGHNA and CDR2 is YSLEER. Trimming shortened V by 0 bases and J by 0 bases, and 17 bases separated the two germline ends. The CDR3 has 18 residues. The CDR3 region has the DNA TGCGCCAGCAGCCAAGAAATGGCAGGAGGAAACATGAACACTGAAGCTTTCTTT. Translating gives CASSQEMAGGNMNTEAFF.

The chain links TRBV2 to TRBJ1-2; 7 positions agree with TRBD1. This CDR3 has 13 amino acids. CDR1 is SNHLY, CDR2 FYNNEI, per germline. V dropped 8 bases and J dropped 4; count of bases not matched to a gene: 7. The CDR3 sequence: CASAQGPGYGYTF. The CDR3 DNA is TGTGCCAGCGCACAGGGGCCTGGCTATGGCTACACCTTC.

The chain employs TRBV6-5 and TRBJ1-2; D may be TRBD1 (5 bases). The V and J ends lost 6 bases and 2 bases respectively, with 10 bases between them. This CDR3 contains 13 residues. Per the germline V gene, CDR1 is MNHEY and CDR2 is SVGAGI. DNA of the CDR3: TGTGCCAGCAGGACGACAGCCAACTATGGCTACACCTTC. This gives the protein CASRTTANYGYTF.

The genes are TRBV7-9 and TRBJ2-6, with 8 nucleotides matching TRBD1. Per the germline V gene, CDR1 is SEHNR and CDR2 is FQNEAQ (reference sequence). With 3 bases clipped from V and 0 bases from J, the junction kept 1 base outside the gene matches. The CDR3 has 16 amino acids. DNA for the CDR3: TGTGCCAGCAGCTTGGACAGGGTCTCTGGGGCCAACGTCCTGACTTTC. Translation gives CASSLDRVSGANVLTF. Full variable domain (outside the CDR3, taken from reference TRBV7-9 and TRBJ2-6): DTGVSQNPRHKITKRGQNVTFRCDPISEHNRLYWYRQTLGQGPEFLTYFQNEAQLEKSRLLSDRFSAERPKGSFSTLEIQRTEQGDSAMYLCASSLDRVSGANVLTFGAGSRLTVL.

This clone was recorded once. CDR3 DNA: TGTGCCAGCCTAGCGGGGGGAGGATGGTACACCTTC. This translates into CASLAGGGWYTF. V is TRBV6-5 and J is TRBJ1-2, with D perhaps TRBD1 (5 bases). The CDR3 is 12 residues long. Trimming stripped 8 bases from V and 11 bases from J, with 18 bases between. Germline CDR1 is MNHEY and CDR2 is SVGAGI.

V and J are TRBV5-6 and TRBJ1-5; a possible D gene is TRBD1 (5 bases). Germline V lookup: CDR1 SGHDT, CDR2 YYEEEE. Trimming stripped 7 bases from V and 5 bases from J, with 16 bases between. The CDR3 has 14 residues. The CDR3 DNA reads TGTGCCAGCGCATGGGGGGGAGAAGATCAGCCCCAGCATTTT. Protein sequence: CASAWGGEDQPQHF. The full variable domain, its missing parts supplied by reference TRBV5-6 and TRBJ1-5, is DAGVTQSPTHLIKTRGQQVTLRCSPKSGHDTVSWYQQALGQGPQFIFQYYEEEERQRGNFPDRFSGHQFPNYSSELNVNALLLGDSALYLCASAWGGEDQPQHFGDGTRLSIL.

This chain links TRBV11-3 with TRBJ2-3, with 15 bases identical to TRBD2. CDR1 and CDR2 from the germline V gene are SGHNT and YENEEA. J was trimmed by 0 bases and V by 3 bases; bases with no gene match: 4. This CDR3 comprises 18 residues. The CDR3 reads CASSLGLAGGPSTDTQYF. CDR3 DNA sequence: TGTGCCAGCAGCTTGGGACTAGCGGGGGGCCCTAGCACAGATACGCAGTATTTT.

This clone appeared once. The genes are TRBV27 and TRBJ2-7; a weak D match, TRBD2 (5 bases). V was shortened by 5 bases and J by 6 bases, with 20 bases between the two germline ends. The CDR3 length is 15 residues. The germline V gene has CDR1 MNHEY and CDR2 SMNVEV (reference sequence). The CDR3 nucleotides are TGTGCCAGCAGTCCAGAAGGGAGAGTCCGAGTCGAGCAGTACTTC. This gives the protein CASSPEGRVRVEQYF.

The chain couples TRBV4-1 to TRBJ1-1; possible D gene TRBD1, 5 bases. Trimming pared 1 base from V and 3 bases from J, leaving 12 bases between. CDR3 length equals 15 residues. Germline-derived CDR1 and CDR2 are MGHRA and YSYEKL. The chain's CDR3 is CASSQASGVDTEAFF. CDR3 in DNA: TGCGCCAGCAGCCAAGCGTCGGGGGTGGACACTGAAGCTTTCTTT.

The chain couples TRBV6-1 to TRBJ2-7; 9 bases are shared with TRBD2. V shed 1 base and J 2 bases; nucleotides not matched to a gene: 3. CDR1 is MNHNS, CDR2 SASEGT, per germline. The CDR3 has 15 amino acids. CDR3 bases: TGTGCCAGCAGTGAAGAATTAGCGGGAGCCTACGAGCAGTACTTC. Translated, it gives CASSEELAGAYEQYF.

This sequence joins TRBV19 and TRBJ1-5, with D perhaps matching TRBD1 (5 bases). This CDR3 comprises 16 residues. V was trimmed by 0 bases and J by 0 bases, leaving 9 bases between them. CDR1 and CDR2 from the germline V gene are LNHDA and SQIVND (reference sequence). CDR3 region: CASSIDAGISNQPQHF. The CDR3 nucleotides are TGTGCCAGTAGTATAGACGCAGGGATTAGCAATCAGCCCCAGCATTTT.